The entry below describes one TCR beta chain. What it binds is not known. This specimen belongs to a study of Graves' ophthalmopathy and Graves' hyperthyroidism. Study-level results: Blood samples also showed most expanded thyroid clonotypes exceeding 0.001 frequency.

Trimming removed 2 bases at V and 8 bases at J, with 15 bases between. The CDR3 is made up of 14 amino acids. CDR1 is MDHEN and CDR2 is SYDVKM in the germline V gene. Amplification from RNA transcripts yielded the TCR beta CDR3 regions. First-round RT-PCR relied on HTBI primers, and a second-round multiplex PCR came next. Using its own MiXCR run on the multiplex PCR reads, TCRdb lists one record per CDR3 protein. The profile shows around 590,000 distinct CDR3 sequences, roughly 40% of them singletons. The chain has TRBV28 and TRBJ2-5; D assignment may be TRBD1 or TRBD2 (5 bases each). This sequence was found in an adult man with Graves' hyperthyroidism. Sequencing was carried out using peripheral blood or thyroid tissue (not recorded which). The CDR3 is CASSLRWDAGTQYF. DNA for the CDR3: TGTGCCAGCAGTTTACGGTGGGACGCCGGAACCCAGTACTTC.